This T cell receptor beta chain is from a study of technical replicates of blood from a few donors. V dropped 2 bases and J dropped 0; count of bases not matched to a gene: 12. The CDR3 extends over 20 amino acids. Germline V gene lookup returns CDR1 SGHRS and CDR2 YFSETQ. Only one count was recorded for this clone. Produced via immunoSEQ multiplex PCR; TCRdb's table is partial and in-frame only. The sample has some 64,000 clones; around 97% are singletons. The rearrangement uses TRBV5-1 and TRBJ2-6; 9 bases are shared with TRBD1. This TCR came from a human donor in good health. Material for sequencing was T cells isolated from PBMCs. The CDR3, as DNA: TGCGCCAGCAGCTTCTCTGGGGGACAGGGCGATTTCTCTGGGGCCAACGTCCTGACTTTC. This sequence encodes CASSFSGGQGDFSGANVLTF.